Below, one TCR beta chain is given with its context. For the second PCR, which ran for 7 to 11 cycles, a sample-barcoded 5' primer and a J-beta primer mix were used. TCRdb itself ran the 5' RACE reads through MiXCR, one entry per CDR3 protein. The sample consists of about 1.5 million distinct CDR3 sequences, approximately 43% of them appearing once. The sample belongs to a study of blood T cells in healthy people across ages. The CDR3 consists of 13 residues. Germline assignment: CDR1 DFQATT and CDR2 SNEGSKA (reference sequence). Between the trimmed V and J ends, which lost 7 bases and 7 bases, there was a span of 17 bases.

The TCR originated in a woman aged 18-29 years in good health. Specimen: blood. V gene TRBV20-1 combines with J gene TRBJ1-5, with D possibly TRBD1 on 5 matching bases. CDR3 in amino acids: CSEYRDSTQPQHF. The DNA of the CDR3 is TGCAGTGAGTACCGGGACTCGACCCAGCCCCAGCATTTT.